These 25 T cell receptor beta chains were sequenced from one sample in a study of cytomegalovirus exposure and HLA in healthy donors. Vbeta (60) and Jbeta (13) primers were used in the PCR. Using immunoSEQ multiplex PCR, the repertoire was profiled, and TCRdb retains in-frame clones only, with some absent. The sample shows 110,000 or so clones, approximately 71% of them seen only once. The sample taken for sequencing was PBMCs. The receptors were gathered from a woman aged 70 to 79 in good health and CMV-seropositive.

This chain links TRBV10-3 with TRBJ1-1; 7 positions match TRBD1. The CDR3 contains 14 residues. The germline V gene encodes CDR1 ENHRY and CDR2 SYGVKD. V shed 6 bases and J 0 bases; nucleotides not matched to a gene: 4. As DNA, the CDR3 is TGTGCCATCAGGCCGACAGGGTTGAACACTGAAGCTTTCTTT. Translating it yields CAIRPTGLNTEAFF.

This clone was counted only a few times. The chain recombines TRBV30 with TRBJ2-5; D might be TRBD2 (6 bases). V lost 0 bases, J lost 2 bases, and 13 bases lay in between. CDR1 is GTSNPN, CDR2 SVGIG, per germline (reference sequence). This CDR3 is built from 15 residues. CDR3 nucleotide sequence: TGTGCCTGGAGTGTACGAATGACTAGACAAGAGACCCAGTACTTC. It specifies CAWSVRMTRQETQYF.

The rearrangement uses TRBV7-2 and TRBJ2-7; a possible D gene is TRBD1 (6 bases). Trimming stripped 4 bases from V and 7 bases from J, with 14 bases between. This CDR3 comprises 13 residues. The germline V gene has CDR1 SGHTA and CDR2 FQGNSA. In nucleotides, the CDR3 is TGTGCCAGCAGCTCCCTCCCAGGGGAGGAGCAGTACTTC. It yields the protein CASSSLPGEEQYF.

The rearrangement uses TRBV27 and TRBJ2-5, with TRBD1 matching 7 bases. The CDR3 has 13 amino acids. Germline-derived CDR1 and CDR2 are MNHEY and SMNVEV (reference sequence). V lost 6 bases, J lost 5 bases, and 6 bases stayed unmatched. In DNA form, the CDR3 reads TGTGCCAGCAGCAACACAGGGGAGGAGACCCAGTACTTC. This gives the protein CASSNTGEETQYF.

For the CDR3, the DNA is TGCGCCAGCAGTGGTCGAAGGGGGAACACCGGGGAGCTGTTTTTT. Its translation is CASSGRRGNTGELFF. The chain links TRBV10-1 to TRBJ2-2; weak D call: TRBD1 (5 bases). Trimming cost V 4 bases and J 1 base, with 10 bases left between them. There are 15 residues in the CDR3. Per the germline V gene, CDR1 is WNHNN and CDR2 is SYGVQD (reference sequence).

In nucleotides, the CDR3 is TGTGCCAGCAGCTTAGATGGGACTAGCGGAACGTACAATGAGCAGTTCTTC. This codes for CASSLDGTSGTYNEQFF. The V gene is TRBV7-2, the J gene TRBJ2-1; 11 nucleotides agree with TRBD2. This CDR3 region has 17 residues. Trimming took 1 base from V and 4 from J; bases not matched to a gene: 6. The germline V gene has CDR1 SGHTA and CDR2 FQGNSA.

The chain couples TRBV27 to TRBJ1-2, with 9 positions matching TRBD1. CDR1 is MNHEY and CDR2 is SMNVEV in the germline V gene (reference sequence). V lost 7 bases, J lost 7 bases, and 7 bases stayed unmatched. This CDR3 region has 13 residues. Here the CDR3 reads CASKGTGSGGYTF. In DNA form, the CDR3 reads TGTGCCAGCAAAGGGACAGGGAGCGGTGGCTACACCTTC.

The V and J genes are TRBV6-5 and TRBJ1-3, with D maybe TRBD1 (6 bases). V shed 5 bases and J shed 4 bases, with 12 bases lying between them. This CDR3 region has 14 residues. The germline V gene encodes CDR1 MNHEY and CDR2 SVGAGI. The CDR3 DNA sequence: TGTGCCAGCAGTCAAACGACAGGAGGAAACACCATATATTTT. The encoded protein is CASSQTTGGNTIYF.

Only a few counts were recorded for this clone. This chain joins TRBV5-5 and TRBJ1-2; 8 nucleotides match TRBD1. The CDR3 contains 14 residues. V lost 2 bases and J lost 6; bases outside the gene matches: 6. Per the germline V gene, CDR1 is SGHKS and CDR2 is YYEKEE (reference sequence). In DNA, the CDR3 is TGTGCCAGCAGCTTTGCAGGGGGCGGCGATGGCTACACCTTC. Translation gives CASSFAGGGDGYTF.

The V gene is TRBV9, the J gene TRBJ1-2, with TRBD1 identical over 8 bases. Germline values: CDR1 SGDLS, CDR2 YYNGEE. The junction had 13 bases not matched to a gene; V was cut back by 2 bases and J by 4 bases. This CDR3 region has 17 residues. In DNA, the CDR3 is TGTGCCAGCAGCGTTACTTCAGTACAGGGGGGTTTCTATGGCTACACCTTC. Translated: CASSVTSVQGGFYGYTF.

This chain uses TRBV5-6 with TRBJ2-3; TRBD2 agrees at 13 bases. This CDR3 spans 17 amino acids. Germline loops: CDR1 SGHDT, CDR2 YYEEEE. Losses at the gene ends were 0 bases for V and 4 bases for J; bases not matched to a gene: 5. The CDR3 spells CASSLGGTSGVPDTQYF. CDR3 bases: TGTGCCAGCAGCTTGGGGGGGACTAGCGGGGTCCCAGATACGCAGTATTTT.

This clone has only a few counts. The CDR3 sequence is CASRRSVDSNQPQHF. CDR3 sequence (DNA): TGTGCCAGCAGGCGCTCGGTAGATAGCAATCAGCCCCAGCATTTT. The J gene is TRBJ1-5, the V gene TRBV6-6; no definite D call. V lost 6 bases and J 0 bases, leaving 12 bases between the germline ends. This CDR3 has 15 amino acids. Per the germline V gene, CDR1 is MNHNY and CDR2 is SVGAGI (reference sequence).

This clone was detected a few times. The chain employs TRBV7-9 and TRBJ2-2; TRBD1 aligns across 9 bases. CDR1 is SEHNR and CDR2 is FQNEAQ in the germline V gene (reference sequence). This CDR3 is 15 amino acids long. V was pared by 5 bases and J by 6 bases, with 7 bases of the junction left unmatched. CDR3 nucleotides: TGTGCCAGCAGCCCGGGACAGGGATGGCCCGGGGAGCTGTTTTTT. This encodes CASSPGQGWPGELFF.

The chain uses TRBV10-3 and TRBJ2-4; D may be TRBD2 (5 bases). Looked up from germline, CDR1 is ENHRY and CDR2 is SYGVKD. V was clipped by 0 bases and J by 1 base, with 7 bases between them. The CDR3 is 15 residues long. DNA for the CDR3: TGTGCCATCAGTGAGTCTGGGGAGGCCAAAAACATTCAGTACTTC. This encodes CAISESGEAKNIQYF.

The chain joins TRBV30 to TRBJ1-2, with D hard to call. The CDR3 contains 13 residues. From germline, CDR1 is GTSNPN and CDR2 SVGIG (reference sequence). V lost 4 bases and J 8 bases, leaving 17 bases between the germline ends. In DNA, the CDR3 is TGTGCCTGGACTTCCCAGGCAGGTTCGGGCTACACCTTC. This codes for CAWTSQAGSGYTF.

CDR3 sequence reads: CASTGQRDQPQHF. The CDR3 DNA reads TGTGCCAGCACGGGACAGAGGGATCAGCCCCAGCATTTT. The rearrangement uses TRBV2 and TRBJ1-5; TRBD1 aligns across 7 bases. This CDR3 contains 13 residues. The junction had 5 bases not matched to a gene; V was cut back by 7 bases and J by 5 bases. Germline V gene data show CDR1 as SNHLY and CDR2 as FYNNEI.

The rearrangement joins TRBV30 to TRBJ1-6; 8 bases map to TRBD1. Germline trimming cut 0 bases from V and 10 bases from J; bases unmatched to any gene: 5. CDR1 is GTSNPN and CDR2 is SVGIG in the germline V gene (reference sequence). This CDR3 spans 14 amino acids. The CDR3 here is CAWSVQGGGSPLHF. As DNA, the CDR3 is TGTGCCTGGAGTGTACAGGGGGGAGGGTCACCCCTCCACTTT.

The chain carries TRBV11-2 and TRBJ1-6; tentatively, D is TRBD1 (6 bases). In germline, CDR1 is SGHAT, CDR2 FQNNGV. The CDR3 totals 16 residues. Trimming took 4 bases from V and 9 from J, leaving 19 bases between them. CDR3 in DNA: TGTGCCAGCAGCTCGGGTGGGGGCGGTCAGGGTTCACCCCTCCACTTT. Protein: CASSSGGGGQGSPLHF.

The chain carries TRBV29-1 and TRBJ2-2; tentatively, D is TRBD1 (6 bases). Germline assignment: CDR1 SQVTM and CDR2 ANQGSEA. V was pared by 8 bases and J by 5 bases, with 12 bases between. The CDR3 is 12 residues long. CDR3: CSFQQGTGELFF. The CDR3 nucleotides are TGCAGCTTCCAACAGGGTACCGGGGAGCTGTTTTTT.

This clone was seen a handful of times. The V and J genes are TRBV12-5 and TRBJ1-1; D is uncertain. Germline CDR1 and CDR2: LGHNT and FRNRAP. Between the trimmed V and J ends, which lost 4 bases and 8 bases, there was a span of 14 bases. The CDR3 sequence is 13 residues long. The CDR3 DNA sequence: TGTGCTAGTGGTTCTTCGGTCCCTCTCGAAGCTTTCTTT. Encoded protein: CASGSSVPLEAFF.

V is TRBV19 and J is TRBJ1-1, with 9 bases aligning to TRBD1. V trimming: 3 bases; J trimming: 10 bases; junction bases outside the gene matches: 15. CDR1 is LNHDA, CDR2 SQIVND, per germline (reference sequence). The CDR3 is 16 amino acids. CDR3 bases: TGTGCCAGTAGTATTATTGGGACGGGGACAGGGTCAGCAGCTTTCTTT. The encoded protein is CASSIIGTGTGSAAFF.

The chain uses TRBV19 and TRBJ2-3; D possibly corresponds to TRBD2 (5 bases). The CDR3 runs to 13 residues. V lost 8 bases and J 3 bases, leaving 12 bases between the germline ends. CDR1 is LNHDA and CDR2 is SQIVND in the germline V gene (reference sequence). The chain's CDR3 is CASGPPGTDTQYF. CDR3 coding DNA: TGTGCCAGTGGACCCCCGGGGACAGATACGCAGTATTTT.

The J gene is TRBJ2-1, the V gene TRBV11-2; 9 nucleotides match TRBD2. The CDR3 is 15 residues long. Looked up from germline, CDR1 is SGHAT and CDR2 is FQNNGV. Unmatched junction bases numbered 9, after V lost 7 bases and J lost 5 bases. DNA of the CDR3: TGTGCCAGCACCCAGTGGGGCGGGGGGGACAATGAGCAGTTCTTC. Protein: CASTQWGGGDNEQFF.

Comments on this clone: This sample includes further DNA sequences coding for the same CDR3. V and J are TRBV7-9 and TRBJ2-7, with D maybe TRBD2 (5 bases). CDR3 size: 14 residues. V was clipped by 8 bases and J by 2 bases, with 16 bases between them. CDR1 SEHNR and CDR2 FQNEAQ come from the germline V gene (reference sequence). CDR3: CASDSGGPTYEQYF. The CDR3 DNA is TGTGCCAGCGATTCAGGAGGACCCACCTACGAGCAGTACTTC.

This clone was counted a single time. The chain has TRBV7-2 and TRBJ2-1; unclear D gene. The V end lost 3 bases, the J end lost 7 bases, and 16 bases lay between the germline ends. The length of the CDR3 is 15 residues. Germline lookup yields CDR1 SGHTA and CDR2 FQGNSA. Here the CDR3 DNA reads TGTGCCAGCAGCTTCTCACCTGCCCCCGGGAATGAGCAGTTCTTC. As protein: CASSFSPAPGNEQFF.